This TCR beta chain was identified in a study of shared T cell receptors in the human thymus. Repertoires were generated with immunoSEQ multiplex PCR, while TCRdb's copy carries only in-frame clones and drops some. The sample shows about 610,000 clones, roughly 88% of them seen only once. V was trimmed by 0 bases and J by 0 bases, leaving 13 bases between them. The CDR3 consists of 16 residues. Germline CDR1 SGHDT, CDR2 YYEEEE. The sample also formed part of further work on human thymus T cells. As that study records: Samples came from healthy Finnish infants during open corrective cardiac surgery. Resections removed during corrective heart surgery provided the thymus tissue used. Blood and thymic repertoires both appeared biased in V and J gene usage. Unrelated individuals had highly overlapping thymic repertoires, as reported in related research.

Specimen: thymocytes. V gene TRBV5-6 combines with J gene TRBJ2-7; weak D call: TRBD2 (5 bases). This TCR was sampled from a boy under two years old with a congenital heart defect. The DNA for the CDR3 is TGTGCCAGCAGCTTGGAAGAGGGTGTTAGCTCCTACGAGCAGTACTTC. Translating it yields CASSLEEGVSSYEQYF.